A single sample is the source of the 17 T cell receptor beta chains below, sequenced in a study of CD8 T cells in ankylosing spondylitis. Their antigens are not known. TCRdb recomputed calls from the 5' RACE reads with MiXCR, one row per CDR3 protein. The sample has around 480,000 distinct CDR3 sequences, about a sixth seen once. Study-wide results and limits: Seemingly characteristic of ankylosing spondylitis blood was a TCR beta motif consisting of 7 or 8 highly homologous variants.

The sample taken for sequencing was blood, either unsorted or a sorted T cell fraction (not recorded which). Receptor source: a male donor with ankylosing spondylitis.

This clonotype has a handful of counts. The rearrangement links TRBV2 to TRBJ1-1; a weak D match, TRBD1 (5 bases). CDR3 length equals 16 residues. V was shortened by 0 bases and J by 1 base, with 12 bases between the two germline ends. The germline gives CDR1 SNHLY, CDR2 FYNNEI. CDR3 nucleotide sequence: TGTGCCAGCAGTGAAGCGCGGGGGACTCCGAACACTGAAGCTTTCTTT. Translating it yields CASSEARGTPNTEAFF. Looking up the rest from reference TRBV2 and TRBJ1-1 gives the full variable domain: EPEVTQTPSHQVTQMGQEVILRCVPISNHLYFYWYRQILGQKVEFLVSFYNNEISEKSEIFDDQFSVERPDGSNFTLKIRSTKLEDSAMYFCASSEARGTPNTEAFFGQGTRLTVV.

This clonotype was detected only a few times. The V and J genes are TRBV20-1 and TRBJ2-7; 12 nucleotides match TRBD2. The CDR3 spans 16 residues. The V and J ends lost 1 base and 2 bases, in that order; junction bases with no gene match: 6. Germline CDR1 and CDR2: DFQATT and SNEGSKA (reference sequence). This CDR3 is CSARVTSGGSPYEQYF. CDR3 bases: TGCAGTGCTAGAGTTACTAGCGGGGGGTCCCCCTACGAGCAGTACTTC.

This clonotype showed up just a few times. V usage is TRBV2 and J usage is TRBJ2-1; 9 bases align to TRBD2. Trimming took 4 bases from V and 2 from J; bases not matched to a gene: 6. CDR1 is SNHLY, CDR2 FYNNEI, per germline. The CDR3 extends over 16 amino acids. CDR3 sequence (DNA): TGTGCCAGCAGTGCTGACAGCGGGGGGCCCTACAATGAGCAGTTCTTC. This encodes CASSADSGGPYNEQFF.

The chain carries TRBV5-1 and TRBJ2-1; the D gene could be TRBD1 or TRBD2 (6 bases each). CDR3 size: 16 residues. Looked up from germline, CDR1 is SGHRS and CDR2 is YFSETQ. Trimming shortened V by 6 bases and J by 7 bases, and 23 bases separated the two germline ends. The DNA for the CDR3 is TGCGCCAGCACGAGTGTAGGAGGGCAGGGGTGGAATGAGCAGTTCTTC. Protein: CASTSVGGQGWNEQFF. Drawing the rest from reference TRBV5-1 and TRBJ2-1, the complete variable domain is KAGVTQTPRYLIKTRGQQVTLSCSPISGHRSVSWYQQTPGQGLQFLFEYFSETQRNKGNFPGRFSGRQFSNSRSEMNVSTLELGDSALYLCASTSVGGQGWNEQFFGPGTRLTVL.

The CDR3: CASRTTGLTYEQYF. The DNA for the CDR3 is TGTGCCAGCAGAACTACAGGGTTGACGTACGAGCAGTACTTC. V is TRBV6-2 or TRBV6-3 and J is TRBJ2-7; TRBD1 might be the D (6 bases). The CDR3 consists of 14 residues. The V gene's germline CDR1 is MNHEY and CDR2 SVGEGT. Trimming cost V 6 bases and J 4 bases, with 16 bases left between them.

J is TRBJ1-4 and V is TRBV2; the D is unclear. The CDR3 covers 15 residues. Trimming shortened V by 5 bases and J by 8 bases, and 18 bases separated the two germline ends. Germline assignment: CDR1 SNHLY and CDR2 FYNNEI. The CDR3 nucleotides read TGTGCCAGCAGTCTCGACGCGGGTGTATACGAAAAACTGTTTTTT. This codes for CASSLDAGVYEKLFF. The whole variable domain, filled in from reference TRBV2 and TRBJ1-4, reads EPEVTQTPSHQVTQMGQEVILRCVPISNHLYFYWYRQILGQKVEFLVSFYNNEISEKSEIFDDQFSVERPDGSNFTLKIRSTKLEDSAMYFCASSLDAGVYEKLFFGSGTQLSVL.

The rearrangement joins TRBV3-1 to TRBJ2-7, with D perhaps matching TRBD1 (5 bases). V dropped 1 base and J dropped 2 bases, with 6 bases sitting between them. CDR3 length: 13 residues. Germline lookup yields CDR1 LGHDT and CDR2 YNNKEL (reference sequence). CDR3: CASSQATAYEQYF. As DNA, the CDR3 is TGTGCCAGCAGCCAAGCGACAGCCTACGAGCAGTACTTC.

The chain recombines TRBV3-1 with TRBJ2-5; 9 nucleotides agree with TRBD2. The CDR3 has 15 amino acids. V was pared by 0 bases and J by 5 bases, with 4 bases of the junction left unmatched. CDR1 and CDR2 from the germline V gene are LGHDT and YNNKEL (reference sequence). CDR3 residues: CASSQDLAGLETQYF. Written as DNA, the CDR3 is TGTGCCAGCAGCCAAGATCTAGCGGGGCTGGAGACCCAGTACTTC.

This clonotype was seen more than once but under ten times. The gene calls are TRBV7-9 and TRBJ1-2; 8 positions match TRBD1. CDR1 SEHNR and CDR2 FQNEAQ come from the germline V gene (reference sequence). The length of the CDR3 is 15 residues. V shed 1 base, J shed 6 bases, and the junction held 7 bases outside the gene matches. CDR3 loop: CASSLDGQGAHGYTF. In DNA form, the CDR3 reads TGTGCCAGCAGCTTAGACGGACAGGGAGCGCATGGCTACACCTTC.

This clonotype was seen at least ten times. DNA of the CDR3: TGCGCCAGCAGCTTTCCTCCTGGGGGGGCCGACTCCTACAATGAGCAGTTCTTC. Its translation is CASSFPPGGADSYNEQFF. V and J are TRBV5-1 and TRBJ2-1, with a tentative D call TRBD2 (7 bases). CDR1 is SGHRS, CDR2 YFSETQ, per germline. This CDR3 has 18 residues. V was pared by 2 bases and J by 0 bases, with 18 bases between. The whole variable domain, remainder taken from reference TRBV5-1 and TRBJ2-1, is KAGVTQTPRYLIKTRGQQVTLSCSPISGHRSVSWYQQTPGQGLQFLFEYFSETQRNKGNFPGRFSGRQFSNSRSEMNVSTLELGDSALYLCASSFPPGGADSYNEQFFGPGTRLTVL.

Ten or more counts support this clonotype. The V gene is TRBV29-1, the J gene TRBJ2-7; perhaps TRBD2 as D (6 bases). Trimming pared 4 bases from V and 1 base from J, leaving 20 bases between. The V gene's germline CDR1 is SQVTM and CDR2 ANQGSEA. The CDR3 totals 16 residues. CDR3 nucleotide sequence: TGCAGCGTTGTCGACCGCAGGTCAGGAGGGTCCTACGAGCAGTACTTC. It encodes CSVVDRRSGGSYEQYF.

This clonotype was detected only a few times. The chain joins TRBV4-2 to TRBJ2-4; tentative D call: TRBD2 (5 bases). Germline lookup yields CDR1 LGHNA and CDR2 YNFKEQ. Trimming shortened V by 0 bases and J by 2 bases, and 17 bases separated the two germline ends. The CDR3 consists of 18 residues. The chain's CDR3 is CASSQESSSWVSKNIQYF. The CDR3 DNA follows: TGTGCCAGCAGCCAAGAGTCCTCTAGCTGGGTGTCCAAAAACATTCAGTACTTC.

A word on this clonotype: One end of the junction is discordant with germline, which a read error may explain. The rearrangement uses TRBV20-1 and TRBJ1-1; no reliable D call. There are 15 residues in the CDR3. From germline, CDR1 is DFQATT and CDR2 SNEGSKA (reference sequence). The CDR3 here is CSARDDKGKNSEAFF. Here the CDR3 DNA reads TGCAGTGCTAGAGATGATAAGGGTAAGAACTCTGAAGCTTTCTTT.

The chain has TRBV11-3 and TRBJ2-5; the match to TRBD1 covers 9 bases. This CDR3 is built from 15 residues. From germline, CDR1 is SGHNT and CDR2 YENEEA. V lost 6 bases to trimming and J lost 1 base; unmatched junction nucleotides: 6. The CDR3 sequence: CASSQDRGSQETQYF. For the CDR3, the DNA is TGTGCCAGCAGTCAGGACAGGGGAAGCCAAGAGACCCAGTACTTC.

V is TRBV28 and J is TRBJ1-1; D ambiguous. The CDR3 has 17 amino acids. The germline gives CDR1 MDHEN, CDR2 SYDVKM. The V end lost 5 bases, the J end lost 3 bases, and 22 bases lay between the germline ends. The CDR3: CASSPVPYTVGDTEAFF. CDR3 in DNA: TGTGCCAGCAGTCCAGTTCCCTACACGGTCGGGGACACTGAAGCTTTCTTT.

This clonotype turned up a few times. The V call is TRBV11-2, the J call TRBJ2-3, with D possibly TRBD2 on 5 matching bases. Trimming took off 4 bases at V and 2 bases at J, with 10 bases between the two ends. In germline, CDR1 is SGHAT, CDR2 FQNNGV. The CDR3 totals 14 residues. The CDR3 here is CASSSSGPTDTQYF. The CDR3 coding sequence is TGTGCCAGCAGCTCCAGCGGCCCCACAGATACGCAGTATTTT.

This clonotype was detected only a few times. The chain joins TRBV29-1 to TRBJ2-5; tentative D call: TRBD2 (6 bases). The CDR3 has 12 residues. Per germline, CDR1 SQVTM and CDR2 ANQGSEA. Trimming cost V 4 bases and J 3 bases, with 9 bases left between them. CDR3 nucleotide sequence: TGCAGCGTTGTTGGAGGGGAAGAGACCCAGTACTTC. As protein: CSVVGGEETQYF.